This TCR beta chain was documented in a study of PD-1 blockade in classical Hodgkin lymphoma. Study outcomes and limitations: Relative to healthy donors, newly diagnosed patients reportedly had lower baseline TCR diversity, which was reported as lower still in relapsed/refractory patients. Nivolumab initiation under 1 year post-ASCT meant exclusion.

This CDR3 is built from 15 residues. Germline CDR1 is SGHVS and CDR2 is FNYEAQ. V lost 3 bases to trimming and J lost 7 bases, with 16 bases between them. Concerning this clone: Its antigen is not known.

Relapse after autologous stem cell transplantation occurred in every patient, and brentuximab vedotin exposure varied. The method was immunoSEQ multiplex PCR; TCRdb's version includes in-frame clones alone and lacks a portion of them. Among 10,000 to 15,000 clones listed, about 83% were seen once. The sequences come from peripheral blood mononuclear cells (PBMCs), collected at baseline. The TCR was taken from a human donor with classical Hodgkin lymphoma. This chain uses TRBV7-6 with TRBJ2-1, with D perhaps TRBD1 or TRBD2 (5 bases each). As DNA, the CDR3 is TGTGCCAGCAGCTTCCGGGGCCGCGGTAGGAATGAGCAGTTCTTC. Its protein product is CASSFRGRGRNEQFF.